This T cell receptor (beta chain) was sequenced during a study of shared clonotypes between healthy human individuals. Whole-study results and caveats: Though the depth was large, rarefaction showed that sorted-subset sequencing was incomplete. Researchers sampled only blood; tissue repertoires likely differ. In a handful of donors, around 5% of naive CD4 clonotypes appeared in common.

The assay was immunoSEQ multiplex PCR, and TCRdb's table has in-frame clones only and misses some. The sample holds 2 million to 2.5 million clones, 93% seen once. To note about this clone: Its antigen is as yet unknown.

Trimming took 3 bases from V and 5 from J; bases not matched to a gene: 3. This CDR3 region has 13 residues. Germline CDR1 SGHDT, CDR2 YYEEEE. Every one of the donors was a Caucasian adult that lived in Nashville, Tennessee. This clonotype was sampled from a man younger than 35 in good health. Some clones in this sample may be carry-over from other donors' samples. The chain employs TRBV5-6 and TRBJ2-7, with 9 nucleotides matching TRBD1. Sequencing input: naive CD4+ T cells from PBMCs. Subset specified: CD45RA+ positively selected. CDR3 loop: CASSWDRVDEQYF. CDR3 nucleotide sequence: TGTGCCAGCAGCTGGGACAGGGTGGACGAGCAGTACTTC.